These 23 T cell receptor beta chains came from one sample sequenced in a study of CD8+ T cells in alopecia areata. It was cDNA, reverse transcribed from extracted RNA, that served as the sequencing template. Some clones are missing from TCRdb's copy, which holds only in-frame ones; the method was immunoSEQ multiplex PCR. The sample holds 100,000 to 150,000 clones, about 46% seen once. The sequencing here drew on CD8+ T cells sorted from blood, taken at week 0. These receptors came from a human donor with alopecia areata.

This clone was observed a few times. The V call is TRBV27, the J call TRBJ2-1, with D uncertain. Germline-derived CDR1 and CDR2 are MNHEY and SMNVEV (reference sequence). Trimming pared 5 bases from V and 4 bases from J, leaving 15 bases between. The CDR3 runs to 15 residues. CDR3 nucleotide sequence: TGTGCCAGCAGTCCCACTTGGGCAGCTTACAATGAGCAGTTCTTC. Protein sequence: CASSPTWAAYNEQFF.

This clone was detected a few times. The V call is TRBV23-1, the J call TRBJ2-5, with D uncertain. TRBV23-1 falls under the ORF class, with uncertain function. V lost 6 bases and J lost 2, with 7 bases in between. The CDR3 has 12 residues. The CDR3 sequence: CASSHSQETQYF. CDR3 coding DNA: TGCGCCAGCAGCCACTCTCAAGAGACCCAGTACTTC.

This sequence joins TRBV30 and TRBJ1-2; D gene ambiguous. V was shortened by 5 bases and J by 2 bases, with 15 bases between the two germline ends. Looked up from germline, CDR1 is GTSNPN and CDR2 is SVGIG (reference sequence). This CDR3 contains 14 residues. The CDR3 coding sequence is TGTGCCTGGGATGTGGGCAGCCTAAACTATGGCTACACCTTC. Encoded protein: CAWDVGSLNYGYTF.

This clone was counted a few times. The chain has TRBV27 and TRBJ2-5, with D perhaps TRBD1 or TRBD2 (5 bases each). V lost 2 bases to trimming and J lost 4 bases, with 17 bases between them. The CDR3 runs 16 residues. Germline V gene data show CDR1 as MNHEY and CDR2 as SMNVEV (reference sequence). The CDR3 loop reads CASSLAGGQGRETQYF. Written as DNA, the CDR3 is TGTGCCAGCAGTTTAGCGGGCGGGCAGGGACGAGAGACCCAGTACTTC.

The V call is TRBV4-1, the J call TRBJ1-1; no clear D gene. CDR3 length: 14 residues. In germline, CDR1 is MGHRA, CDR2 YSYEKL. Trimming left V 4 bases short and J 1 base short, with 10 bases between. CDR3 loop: CASSRAAGNTEAFF. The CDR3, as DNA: TGCGCCAGCAGCCGGGCGGCCGGGAACACTGAAGCTTTCTTT.

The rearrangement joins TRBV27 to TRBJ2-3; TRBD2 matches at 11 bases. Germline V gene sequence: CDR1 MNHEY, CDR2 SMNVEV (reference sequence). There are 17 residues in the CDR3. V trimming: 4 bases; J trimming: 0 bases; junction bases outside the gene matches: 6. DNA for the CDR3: TGTGCCAGCAGTTCCGGGACTAGCGGACCTAGCACAGATACGCAGTATTTT. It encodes CASSSGTSGPSTDTQYF.

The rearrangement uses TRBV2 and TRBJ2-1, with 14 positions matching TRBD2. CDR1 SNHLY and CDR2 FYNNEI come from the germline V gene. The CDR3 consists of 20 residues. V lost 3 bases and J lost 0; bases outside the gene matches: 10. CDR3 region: CASSEEGLAGAPSSYNEQFF. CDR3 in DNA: TGTGCCAGCAGTGAGGAGGGACTAGCGGGGGCTCCGAGCTCCTACAATGAGCAGTTCTTC.

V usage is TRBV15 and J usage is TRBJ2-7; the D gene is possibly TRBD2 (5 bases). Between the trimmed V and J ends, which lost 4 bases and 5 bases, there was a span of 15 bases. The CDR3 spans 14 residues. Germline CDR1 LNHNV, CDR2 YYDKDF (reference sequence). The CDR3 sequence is CATSMGSLIHEQYF. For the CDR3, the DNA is TGTGCCACCAGCATGGGGAGTTTAATCCACGAGCAGTACTTC.

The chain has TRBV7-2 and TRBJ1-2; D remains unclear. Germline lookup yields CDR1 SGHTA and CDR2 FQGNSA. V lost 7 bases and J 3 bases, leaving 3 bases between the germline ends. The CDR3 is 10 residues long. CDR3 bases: TGTGCCAGCAAGTACTATGGCTACACCTTC. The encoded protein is CASKYYGYTF.

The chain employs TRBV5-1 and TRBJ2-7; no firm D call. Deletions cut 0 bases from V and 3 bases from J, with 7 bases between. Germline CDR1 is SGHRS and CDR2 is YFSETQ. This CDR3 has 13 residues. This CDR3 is CASSLGAGYEQYF. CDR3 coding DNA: TGCGCCAGCAGCTTGGGGGCCGGCTACGAGCAGTACTTC.

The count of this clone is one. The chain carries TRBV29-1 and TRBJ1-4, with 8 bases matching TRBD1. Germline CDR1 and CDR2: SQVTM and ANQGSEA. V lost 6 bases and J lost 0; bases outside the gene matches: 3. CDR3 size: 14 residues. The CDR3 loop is CSVTGATTNEKLFF. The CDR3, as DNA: TGCAGCGTGACAGGGGCCACAACTAATGAAAAACTGTTTTTT.

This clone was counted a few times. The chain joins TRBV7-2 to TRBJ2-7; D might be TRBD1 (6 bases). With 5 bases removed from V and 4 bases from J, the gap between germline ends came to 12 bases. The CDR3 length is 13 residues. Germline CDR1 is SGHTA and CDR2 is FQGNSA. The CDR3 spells CASSTIQGYEQYF. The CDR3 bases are TGTGCCAGCAGCACCATACAGGGTTACGAGCAGTACTTC.

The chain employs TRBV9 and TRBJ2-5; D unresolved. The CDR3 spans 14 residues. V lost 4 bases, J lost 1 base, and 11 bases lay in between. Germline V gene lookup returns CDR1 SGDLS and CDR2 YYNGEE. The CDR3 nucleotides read TGTGCCAGCAGCCCAGCCCCCCTCCAAGAGACCCAGTACTTC. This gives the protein CASSPAPLQETQYF.

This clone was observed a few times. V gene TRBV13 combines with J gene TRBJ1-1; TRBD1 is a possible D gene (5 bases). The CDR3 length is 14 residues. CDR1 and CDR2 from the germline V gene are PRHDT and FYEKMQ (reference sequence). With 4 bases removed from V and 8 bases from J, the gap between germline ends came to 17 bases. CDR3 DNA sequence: TGTGCCAGCAGCTCCCGGGCCAGCGGGGGGGAAGCTTTCTTT. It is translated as CASSSRASGGEAFF. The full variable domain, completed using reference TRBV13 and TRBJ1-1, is AAGVIQSPRHLIKEKRETATLKCYPIPRHDTVYWYQQGPGQDPQFLISFYEKMQSDKGSIPDRFSAQQFSDYHSELNMSSLELGDSALYFCASSSRASGGEAFFGQGTRLTVV.

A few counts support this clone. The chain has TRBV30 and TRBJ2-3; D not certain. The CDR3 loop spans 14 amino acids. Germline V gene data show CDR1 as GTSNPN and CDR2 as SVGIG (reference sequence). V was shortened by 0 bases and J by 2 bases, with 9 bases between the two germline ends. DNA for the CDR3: TGTGCCTGGAGTGTGTTCTTAAACACAGATACGCAGTATTTT. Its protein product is CAWSVFLNTDTQYF.

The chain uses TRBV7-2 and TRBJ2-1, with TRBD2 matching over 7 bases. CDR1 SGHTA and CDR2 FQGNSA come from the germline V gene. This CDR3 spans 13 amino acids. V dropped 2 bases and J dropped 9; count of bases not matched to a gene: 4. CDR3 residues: CASSLLWGGEQFF. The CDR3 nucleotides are TGTGCCAGCAGCTTATTGTGGGGGGGTGAGCAGTTCTTC. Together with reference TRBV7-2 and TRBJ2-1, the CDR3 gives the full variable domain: GAGVSQSPSNKVTEKGKDVELRCDPISGHTALYWYRQSLGQGLEFLIYFQGNSAPDKSGLPSDRFSAERTGGSVSTLTIQRTQQEDSAVYLCASSLLWGGEQFFGPGTRLTVL.

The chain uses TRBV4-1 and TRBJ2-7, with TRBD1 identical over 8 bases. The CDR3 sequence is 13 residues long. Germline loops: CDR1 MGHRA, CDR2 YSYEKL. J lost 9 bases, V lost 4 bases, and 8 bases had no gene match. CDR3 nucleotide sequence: TGCGCCAGCAGCCTTGGACAGGGAATTCCGCAGTACTTC. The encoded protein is CASSLGQGIPQYF.

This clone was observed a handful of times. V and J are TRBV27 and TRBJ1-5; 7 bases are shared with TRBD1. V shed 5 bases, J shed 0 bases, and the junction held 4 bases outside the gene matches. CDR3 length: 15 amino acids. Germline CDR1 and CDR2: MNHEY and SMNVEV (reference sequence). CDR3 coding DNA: TGTGCCAGCAGTATGGACAGGTATAGCAATCAGCCCCAGCATTTT. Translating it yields CASSMDRYSNQPQHF.

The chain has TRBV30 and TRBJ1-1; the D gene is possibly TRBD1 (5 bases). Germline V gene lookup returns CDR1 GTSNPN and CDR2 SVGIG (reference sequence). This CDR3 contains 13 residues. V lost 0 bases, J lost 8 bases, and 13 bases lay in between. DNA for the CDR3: TGTGCCTGGAGTGTAGGGGCAGGACTAGAAGCTTTCTTT. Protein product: CAWSVGAGLEAFF.

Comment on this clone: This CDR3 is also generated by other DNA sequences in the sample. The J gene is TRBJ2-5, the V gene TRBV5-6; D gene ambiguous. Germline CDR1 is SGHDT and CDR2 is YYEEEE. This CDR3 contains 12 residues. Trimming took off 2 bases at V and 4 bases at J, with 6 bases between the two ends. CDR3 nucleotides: TGTGCCAGCAGCTTTGGTGGAGAGACCCAGTACTTC. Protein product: CASSFGGETQYF.

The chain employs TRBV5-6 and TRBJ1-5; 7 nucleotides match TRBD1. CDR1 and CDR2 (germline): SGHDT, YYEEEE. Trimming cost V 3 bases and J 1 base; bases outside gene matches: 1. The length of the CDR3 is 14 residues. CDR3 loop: CASSWTGSNQPQHF. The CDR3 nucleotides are TGTGCCAGCAGCTGGACAGGAAGCAATCAGCCCCAGCATTTT.

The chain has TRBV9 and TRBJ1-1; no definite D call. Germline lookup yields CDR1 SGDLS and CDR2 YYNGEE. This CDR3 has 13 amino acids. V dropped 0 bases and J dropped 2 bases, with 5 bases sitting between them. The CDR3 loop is CASSVVANTEAFF. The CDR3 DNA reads TGTGCCAGCAGCGTAGTAGCTAACACTGAAGCTTTCTTT.

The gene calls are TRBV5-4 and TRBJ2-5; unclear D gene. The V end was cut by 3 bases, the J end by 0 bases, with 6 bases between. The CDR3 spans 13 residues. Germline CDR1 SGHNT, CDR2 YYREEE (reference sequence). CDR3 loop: CASSWADQETQYF. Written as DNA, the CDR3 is TGTGCCAGCAGCTGGGCGGACCAAGAGACCCAGTACTTC.